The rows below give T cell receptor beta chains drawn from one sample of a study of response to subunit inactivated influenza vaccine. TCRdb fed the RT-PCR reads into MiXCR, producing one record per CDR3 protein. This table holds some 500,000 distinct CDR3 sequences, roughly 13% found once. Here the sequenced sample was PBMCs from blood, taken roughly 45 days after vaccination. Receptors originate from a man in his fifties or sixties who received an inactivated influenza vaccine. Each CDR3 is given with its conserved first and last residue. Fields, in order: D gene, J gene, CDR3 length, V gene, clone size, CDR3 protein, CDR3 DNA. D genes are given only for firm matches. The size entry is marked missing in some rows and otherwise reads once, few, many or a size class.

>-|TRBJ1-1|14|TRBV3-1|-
CASSQGGKNTEAFF
TGTGCCAGCAGCCAAGGGGGAAAGAACACTGAAGCTTTCTTT
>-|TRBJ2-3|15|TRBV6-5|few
CASSYRAAGTDTQYF
TGTGCCAGCAGTTACAGGGCGGCGGGAACAGATACGCAGTATTTT
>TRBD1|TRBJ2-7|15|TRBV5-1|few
CASSVGTGKPYEQYF
TGCGCCAGCAGCGTCGGGACAGGGAAGCCCTACGAGCAGTACTTC
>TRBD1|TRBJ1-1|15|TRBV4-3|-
CASSQKNRGPAEAFF
TGCGCCAGCAGCCAAAAAAACAGGGGGCCAGCTGAAGCTTTCTTT
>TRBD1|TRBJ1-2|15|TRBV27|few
CASSSRGGQGGGYTF
TGTGCCAGCAGTTCAAGGGGTGGACAGGGCGGTGGCTACACCTTC
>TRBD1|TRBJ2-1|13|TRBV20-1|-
CRLAGGSYNEQFF
TGCAGGTTGGCAGGGGGCTCCTACAATGAGCAGTTCTTC
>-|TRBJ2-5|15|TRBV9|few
CASSVGVLILETQYF
TGTGCCAGCAGCGTAGGTGTCCTGATTTTGGAGACCCAGTACTTC
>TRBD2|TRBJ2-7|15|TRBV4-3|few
CASSHLAASAYEQYF
TGCGCCAGCAGCCACCTAGCGGCTTCAGCGTACGAGCAGTACTTC
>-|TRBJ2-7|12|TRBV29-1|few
CSGRLYGDEQYF
TGCAGCGGAAGACTGTACGGAGACGAGCAGTACTTC
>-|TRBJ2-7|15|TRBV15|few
CATSRDRVGAYEQYF
TGTGCCACCAGCAGAGACAGGGTAGGGGCCTACGAGCAGTACTTC
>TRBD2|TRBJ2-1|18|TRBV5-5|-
CASSPGTSGGSSYNEQFF
TGTGCCAGCAGCCCTGGGACTAGCGGGGGTAGCTCCTACAATGAGCAGTTCTTC
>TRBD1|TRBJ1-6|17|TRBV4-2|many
CASSQQSMTGANSPLHF
TGTGCCAGCAGCCAACAAAGTATGACAGGGGCTAATTCACCCCTCCACTTT
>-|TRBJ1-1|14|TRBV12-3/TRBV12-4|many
CASSSGQVNTEAFF
TGTGCCAGCAGCTCGGGACAAGTGAACACTGAAGCTTTCTTT
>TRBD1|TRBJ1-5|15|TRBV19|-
CASSMTGSKDQPQHF
TGTGCCAGTAGTATGACAGGGAGTAAGGATCAGCCCCAGCATTTT
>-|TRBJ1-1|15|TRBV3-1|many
CASSQVWEANTEAFF
TGTGCCAGCAGCCAAGTATGGGAGGCGAACACTGAAGCTTTCTTT
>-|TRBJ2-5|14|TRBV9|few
CASSVGSNQETQYF
TGTGCCAGCAGCGTAGGCTCAAACCAAGAGACCCAGTACTTC
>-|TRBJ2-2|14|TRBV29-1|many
CSVEVRWNTGELFF
TGCAGCGTTGAAGTCAGGTGGAACACCGGGGAGCTGTTTTTT
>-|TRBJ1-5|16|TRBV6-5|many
CASSYSELGPNQPQHF
TGTGCCAGCAGTTACTCGGAGTTAGGACCAAACCAGCCCCAGCATTTT
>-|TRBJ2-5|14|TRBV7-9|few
CASSLVEGVKTQYF
TGTGCCAGCAGCTTAGTGGAGGGGGTGAAGACCCAGTACTTC
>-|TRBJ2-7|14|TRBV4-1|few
CASSQEPGRYEQYF
TGCGCCAGCAGCCAAGAGCCAGGGCGCTACGAGCAGTACTTC
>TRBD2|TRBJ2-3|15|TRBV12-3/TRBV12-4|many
CASSLDSGGADTQYF
TGTGCCAGCAGTTTAGATAGCGGGGGGGCAGATACGCAGTATTTT
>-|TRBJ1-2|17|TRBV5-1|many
CASSLGVAGPANYGYTF
TGCGCCAGCAGCTTAGGAGTGGCAGGGCCAGCTAACTATGGCTACACCTTC
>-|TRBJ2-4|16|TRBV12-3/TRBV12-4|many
CASSFLWDKNKNIQYF
TGTGCCAGCAGTTTTCTTTGGGACAAAAACAAAAACATTCAGTACTTC
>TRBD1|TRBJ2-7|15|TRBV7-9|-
CASSRFGTAAYEQYF
TGTGCCAGCAGTCGATTCGGGACAGCCGCCTACGAGCAGTACTTC
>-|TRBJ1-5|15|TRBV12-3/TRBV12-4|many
CASSLAGGSNQPQHF
TGTGCCAGCAGCCTAGCGGGTGGAAGCAATCAGCCCCAGCATTTT
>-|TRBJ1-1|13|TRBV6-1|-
CASRDPFADGAFF
TGTGCCAGCAGAGACCCCTTCGCGGATGGAGCTTTCTTT
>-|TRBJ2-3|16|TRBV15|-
CATSRSSTRPSDTQYF
TGTGCCACCAGCAGATCCAGTACCAGACCCTCAGATACGCAGTATTTT
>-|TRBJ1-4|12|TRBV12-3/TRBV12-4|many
CASSLSLPPSYF
TGTGCCAGCAGTTTAAGTCTACCTCCATCTTACTTT
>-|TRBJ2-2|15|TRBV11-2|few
CASSLGRPLRRELFF
TGTGCCAGCAGCTTAGGAAGGCCCCTGAGGCGGGAGCTGTTTTTT
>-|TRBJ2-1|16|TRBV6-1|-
CASKLDPGSSSYEQFF
TGTGCCAGCAAACTCGACCCCGGGTCCTCCAGCTATGAGCAGTTCTTC
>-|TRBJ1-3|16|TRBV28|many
CASSLPTGLSGNTIYF
TGTGCCAGCAGTTTGCCTACAGGTCTTTCTGGAAACACCATATATTTT
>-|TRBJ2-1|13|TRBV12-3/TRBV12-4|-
CASSQPDYNEQFF
TGTGCCAGCAGCCAACCCGACTACAATGAGCAGTTCTTC
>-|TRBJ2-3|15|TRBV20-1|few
CSARTPREGTDTQYF
TGCAGTGCTAGAACGCCGCGGGAAGGCACAGATACGCAGTATTTT
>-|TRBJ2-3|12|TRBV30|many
CAWNSWAGPQYF
TGTGCCTGGAACTCCTGGGCAGGCCCGCAGTATTTT
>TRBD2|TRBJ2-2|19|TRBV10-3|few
CAISEPTSGRGINTGELFF
TGTGCCATCAGTGAGCCGACTAGCGGGAGGGGGATTAACACCGGGGAGCTGTTTTTT
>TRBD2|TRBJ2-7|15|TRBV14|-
CASSQGLAGYYEQYF
TGTGCCAGCAGCCAAGGACTAGCGGGCTACTACGAGCAGTACTTC
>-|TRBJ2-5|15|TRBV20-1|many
CSARDDAGAWETQYF
TGCAGTGCTAGAGATGATGCGGGGGCCTGGGAGACCCAGTACTTC
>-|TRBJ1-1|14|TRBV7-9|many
CASSPIDSWAEAFF
TGTGCCAGCAGCCCCATAGACTCGTGGGCTGAAGCTTTCTTT
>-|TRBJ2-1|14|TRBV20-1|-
CSARDFWGDGEQFF
TGCAGTGCTAGAGATTTTTGGGGAGATGGGGAGCAGTTCTTC
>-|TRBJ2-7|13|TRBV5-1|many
CASSLNANYEQYF
TGCGCCAGCAGCTTGAACGCAAACTACGAGCAGTACTTC
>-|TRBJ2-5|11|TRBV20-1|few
CSAEVVETQYF
TGCAGTGCTGAAGTAGTCGAGACCCAGTACTTC
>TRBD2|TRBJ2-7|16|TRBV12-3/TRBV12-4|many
CASSLGDWRGWYEQYF
TGTGCCAGCAGCCTTGGGGACTGGCGGGGGTGGTACGAGCAGTACTTC
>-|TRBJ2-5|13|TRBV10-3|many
CAISESTRETQYF
TGTGCCATCAGTGAGTCGACTCGAGAGACCCAGTACTTC
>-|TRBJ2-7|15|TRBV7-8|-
CASSLVVRGIIEQYF
TGTGCCAGCAGCTTAGTGGTCAGGGGTATCATCGAGCAGTACTTC
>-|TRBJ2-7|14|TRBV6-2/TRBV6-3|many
CASSYSWGGYEQYF
TGTGCCAGCAGTTACTCGTGGGGTGGTTACGAGCAGTACTTC
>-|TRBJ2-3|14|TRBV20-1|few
CSATIGTSTDTQYF
TGCAGTGCTACCATCGGGACAAGCACAGATACGCAGTATTTT